The present T cell receptor beta chain was sequenced within a study of T cell responses to AZD1222 COVID-19 vaccine. TCRdb's table, derived via immunoSEQ multiplex PCR, lists solely in-frame clones and lacks some. The sample records 120,000 to 150,000 clones, 85% to 90% being singletons. This CDR3 spans 16 amino acids. V dropped 4 bases and J dropped 4; count of bases not matched to a gene: 10. Germline V gene data show CDR1 as SGDLS and CDR2 as YYNGEE. In regard to this clone: This CDR3 is also generated by other DNA sequences in the sample.

The source is an adult who received the AZD1222 COVID-19 vaccine. The sample in question was peripheral blood, obtained 28 days after the second AZD1222 dose. The V call is TRBV9, the J call TRBJ1-2; 10 bases line up with TRBD1. The CDR3 DNA sequence: TGTGCCAGCAGCCCCCAGGGACAGGGGTACGGCTATGGCTACACCTTC. Translating gives CASSPQGQGYGYGYTF.